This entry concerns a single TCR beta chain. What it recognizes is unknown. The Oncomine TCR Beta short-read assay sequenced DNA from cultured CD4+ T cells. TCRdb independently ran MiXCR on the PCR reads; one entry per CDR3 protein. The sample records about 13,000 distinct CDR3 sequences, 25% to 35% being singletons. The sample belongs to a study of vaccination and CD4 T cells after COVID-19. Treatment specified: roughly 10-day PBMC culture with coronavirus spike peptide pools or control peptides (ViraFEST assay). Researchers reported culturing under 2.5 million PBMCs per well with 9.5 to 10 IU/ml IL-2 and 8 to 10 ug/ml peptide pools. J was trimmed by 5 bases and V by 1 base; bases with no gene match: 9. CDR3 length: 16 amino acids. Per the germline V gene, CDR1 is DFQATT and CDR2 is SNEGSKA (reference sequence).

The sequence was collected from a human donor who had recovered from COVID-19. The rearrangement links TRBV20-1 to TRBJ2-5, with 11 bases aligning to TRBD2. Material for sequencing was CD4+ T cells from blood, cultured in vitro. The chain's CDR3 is CSARVASGGTGETQYF. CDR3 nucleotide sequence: TGCAGTGCTAGAGTGGCTAGCGGGGGGACCGGGGAGACCCAGTACTTC.